Below, one TCR beta chain is given with its context. Antigen: not known. TCRdb processed the RACE reads anew with MiXCR; each CDR3 protein has one entry. This repertoire shows some 77,000 distinct CDR3 sequences, under 13% found once; its top ten account for more than 1.1%. Indicated time point: patch test 1, 2 weeks after DPC sensitization. Stated treatment: therapeutic diphenylcyclopropenone sensitization with weekly scalp DPC. Prior to application of each patch test, blood was drawn. This specimen belongs to a study of human T cells and chemical hapten exposure. General study results and limits: The number of TCRs over 1 in 1000 frequency stayed unchanged after DPC.

The CDR3 spans 14 residues. V was pared by 5 bases and J by 4 bases, with 11 bases of the junction left unmatched. The germline CDR1 and CDR2 sequences are DFQATT and SNEGSKA (reference sequence). This specimen consisted of whole blood, obtained in connection with sensitization to the hapten diphenylcyclopropenone (DPC). This chain uses TRBV20-1 with TRBJ2-7, with 7 bases lining up with TRBD2. The TCR originated in a woman aged 50 to 60 with alopecia areata. Some clones in this sample may be carry-over from other donors' samples. In DNA, the CDR3 is TGCAGTGCTCTGGATGGACTAGTGGGGTACGAGCAGTACTTC. Encoded protein: CSALDGLVGYEQYF.